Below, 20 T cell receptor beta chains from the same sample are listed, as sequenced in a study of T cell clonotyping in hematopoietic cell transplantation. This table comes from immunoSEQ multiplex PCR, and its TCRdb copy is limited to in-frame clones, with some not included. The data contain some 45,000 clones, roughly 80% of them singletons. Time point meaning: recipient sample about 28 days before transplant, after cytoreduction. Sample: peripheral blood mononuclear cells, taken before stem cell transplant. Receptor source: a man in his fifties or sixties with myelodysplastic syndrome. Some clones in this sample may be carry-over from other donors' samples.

As DNA, the CDR3 is TGCAGCGCCGGGGACATCAGCACAGATACGCAGTATTTT. This codes for CSAGDISTDTQYF. The J gene is TRBJ2-3, the V gene TRBV29-1; TRBD1 might be the D (6 bases). CDR1 and CDR2 from the germline V gene are SQVTM and ANQGSEA. The CDR3 loop spans 13 amino acids. V was pared by 7 bases and J by 0 bases, with 11 bases between.

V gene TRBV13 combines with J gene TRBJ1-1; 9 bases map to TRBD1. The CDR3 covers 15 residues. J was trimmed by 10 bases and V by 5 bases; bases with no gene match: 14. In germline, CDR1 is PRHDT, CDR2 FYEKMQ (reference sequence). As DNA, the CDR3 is TGTGCCAGCAGCCCATGGACAGGGGAAGTGGTTGGAGCTTTCTTT. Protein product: CASSPWTGEVVGAFF. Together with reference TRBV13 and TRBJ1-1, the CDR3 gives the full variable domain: AAGVIQSPRHLIKEKRETATLKCYPIPRHDTVYWYQQGPGQDPQFLISFYEKMQSDKGSIPDRFSAQQFSDYHSELNMSSLELGDSALYFCASSPWTGEVVGAFFGQGTRLTVV.

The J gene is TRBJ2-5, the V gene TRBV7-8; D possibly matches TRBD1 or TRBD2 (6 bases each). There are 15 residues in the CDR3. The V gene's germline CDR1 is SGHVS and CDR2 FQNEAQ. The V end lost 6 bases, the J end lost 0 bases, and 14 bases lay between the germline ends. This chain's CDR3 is CASSSIGGYQETQYF. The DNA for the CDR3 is TGTGCCAGCAGTTCTATAGGGGGGTACCAAGAGACCCAGTACTTC.

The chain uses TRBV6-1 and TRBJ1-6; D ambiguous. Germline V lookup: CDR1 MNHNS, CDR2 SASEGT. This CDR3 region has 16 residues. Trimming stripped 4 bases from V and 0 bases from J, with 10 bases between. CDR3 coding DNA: TGTGCCAGCAGTGTAGACGGGAGCTCCTATAATTCACCCCTCCACTTT. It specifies CASSVDGSSYNSPLHF.

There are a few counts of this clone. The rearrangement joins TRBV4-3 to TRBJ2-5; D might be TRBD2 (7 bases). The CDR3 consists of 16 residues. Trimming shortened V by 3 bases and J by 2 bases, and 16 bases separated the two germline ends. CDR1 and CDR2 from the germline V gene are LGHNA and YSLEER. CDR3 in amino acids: CASSQGRGGSQETQYF. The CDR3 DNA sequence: TGCGCCAGCAGCCAGGGAAGGGGGGGGAGTCAAGAGACCCAGTACTTC.

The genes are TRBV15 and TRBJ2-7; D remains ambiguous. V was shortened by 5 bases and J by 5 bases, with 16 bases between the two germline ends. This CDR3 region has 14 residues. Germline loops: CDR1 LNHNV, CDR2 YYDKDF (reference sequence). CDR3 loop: CATSPPNGQDEQYF. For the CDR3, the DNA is TGTGCCACCAGCCCCCCCAACGGGCAGGACGAGCAGTACTTC.

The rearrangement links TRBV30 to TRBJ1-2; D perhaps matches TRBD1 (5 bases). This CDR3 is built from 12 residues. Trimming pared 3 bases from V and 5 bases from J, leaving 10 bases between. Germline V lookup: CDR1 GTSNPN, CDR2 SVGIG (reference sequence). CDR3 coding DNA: TGTGCCTGGAGCCTAGACAGATATGGCTACACCTTC. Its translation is CAWSLDRYGYTF.

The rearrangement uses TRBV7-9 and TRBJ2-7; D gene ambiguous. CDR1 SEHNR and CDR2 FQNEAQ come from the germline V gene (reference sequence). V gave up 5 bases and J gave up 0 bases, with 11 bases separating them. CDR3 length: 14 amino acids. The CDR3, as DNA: TGTGCCAGCAGCCCACGGCTAAGCTCCTACGAGCAGTACTTC. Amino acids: CASSPRLSSYEQYF. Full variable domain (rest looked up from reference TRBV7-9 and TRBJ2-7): DTGVSQNPRHKITKRGQNVTFRCDPISEHNRLYWYRQTLGQGPEFLTYFQNEAQLEKSRLLSDRFSAERPKGSFSTLEIQRTEQGDSAMYLCASSPRLSSYEQYFGPGTRLTVT.

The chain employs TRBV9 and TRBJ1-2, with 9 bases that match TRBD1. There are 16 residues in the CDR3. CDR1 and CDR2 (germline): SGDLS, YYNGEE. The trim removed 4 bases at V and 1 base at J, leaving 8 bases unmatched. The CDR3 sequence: CASSPTGTGNNYGYTF. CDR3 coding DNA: TGTGCCAGCAGCCCCACCGGGACAGGGAATAACTATGGCTACACCTTC.

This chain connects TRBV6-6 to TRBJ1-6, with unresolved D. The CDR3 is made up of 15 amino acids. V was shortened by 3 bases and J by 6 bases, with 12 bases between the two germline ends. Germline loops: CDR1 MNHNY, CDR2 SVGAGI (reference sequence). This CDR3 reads CASSYLGVGNSPLHF. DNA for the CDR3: TGTGCCAGCAGTTATCTGGGAGTTGGTAATTCACCCCTCCACTTT.

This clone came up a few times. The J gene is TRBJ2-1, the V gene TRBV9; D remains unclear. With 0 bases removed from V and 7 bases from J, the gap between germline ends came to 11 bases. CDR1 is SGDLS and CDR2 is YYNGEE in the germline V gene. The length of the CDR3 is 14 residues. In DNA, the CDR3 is TGTGCCAGCAGCGTAGACCCCGGTAGGAATGAGCAGTTCTTC. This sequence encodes CASSVDPGRNEQFF.

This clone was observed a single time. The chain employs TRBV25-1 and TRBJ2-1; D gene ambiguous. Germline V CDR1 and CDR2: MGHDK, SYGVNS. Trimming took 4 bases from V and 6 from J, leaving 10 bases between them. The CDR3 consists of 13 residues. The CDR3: CASSVPFLNEQFF. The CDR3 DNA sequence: TGTGCCAGCAGTGTACCTTTTCTCAATGAGCAGTTCTTC.

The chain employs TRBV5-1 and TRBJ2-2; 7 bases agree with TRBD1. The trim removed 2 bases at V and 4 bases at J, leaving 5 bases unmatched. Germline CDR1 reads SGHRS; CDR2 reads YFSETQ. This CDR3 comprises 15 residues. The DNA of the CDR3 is TGCGCCAGCAGCTTTACCGGGACAGCCACCGGGGAGCTGTTTTTT. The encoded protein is CASSFTGTATGELFF.

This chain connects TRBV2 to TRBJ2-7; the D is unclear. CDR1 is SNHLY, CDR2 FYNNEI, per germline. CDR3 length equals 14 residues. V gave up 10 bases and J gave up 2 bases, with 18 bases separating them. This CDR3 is CATSIVGSTYEQYF. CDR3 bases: TGTGCCACCTCAATCGTGGGCAGTACCTACGAGCAGTACTTC.

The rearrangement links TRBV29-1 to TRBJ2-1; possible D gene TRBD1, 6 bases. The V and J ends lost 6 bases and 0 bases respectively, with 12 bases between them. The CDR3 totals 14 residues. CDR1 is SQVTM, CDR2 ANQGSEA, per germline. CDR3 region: CSVGTFSSYNEQFF. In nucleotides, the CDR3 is TGCAGCGTGGGGACATTCAGCTCCTACAATGAGCAGTTCTTC.

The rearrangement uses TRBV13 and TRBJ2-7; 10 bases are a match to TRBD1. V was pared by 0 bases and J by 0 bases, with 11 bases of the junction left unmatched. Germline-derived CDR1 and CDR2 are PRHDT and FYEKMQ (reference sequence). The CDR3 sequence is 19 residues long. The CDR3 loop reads CASSLGHWDRGPSSYEQYF. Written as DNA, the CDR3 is TGTGCCAGCAGCTTAGGCCACTGGGACAGGGGCCCCTCCTCCTACGAGCAGTACTTC.

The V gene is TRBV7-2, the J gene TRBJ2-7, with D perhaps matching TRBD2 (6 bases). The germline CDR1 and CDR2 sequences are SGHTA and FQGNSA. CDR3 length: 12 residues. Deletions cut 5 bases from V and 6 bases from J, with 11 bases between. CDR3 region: CASSARLGEQYF. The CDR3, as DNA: TGTGCCAGCAGCGCCCGACTAGGCGAGCAGTACTTC.

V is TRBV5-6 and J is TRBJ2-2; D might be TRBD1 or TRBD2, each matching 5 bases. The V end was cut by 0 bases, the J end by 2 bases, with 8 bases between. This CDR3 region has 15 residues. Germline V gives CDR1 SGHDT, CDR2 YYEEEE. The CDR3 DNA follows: TGTGCCAGCAGCTTGGTCCGGGGCAACACCGGGGAGCTGTTTTTT. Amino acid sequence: CASSLVRGNTGELFF.

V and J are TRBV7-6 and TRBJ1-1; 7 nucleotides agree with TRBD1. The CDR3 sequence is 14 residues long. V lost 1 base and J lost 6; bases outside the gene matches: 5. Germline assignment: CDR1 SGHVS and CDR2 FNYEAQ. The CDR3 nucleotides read TGTGCCAGCAGCTTAGTCTCTCAGGGGGCTGAAGCTTTCTTT. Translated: CASSLVSQGAEAFF.

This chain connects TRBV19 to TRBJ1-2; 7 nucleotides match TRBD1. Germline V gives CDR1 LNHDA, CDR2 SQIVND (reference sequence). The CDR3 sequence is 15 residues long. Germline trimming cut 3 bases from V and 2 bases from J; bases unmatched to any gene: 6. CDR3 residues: CASSMETGTNYGYTF. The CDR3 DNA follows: TGTGCCAGTAGTATGGAGACAGGGACCAACTATGGCTACACCTTC.